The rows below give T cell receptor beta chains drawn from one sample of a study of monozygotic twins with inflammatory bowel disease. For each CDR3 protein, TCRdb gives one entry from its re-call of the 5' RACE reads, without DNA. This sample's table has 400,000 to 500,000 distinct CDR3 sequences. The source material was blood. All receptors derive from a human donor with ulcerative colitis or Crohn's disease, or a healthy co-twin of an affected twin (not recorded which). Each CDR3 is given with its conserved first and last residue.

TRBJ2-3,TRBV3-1,CASSQPPRGGGTDTQYF
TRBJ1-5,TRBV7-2,CASSSGGDSRQPQHF
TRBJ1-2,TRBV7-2,CASSLADRIYGYTF
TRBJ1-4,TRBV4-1,CASSEPFLDRRGEKLFF
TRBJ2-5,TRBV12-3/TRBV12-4,CASSAGASSGRETQYF
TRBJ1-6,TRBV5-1,CASRDRGAYANSPLHF
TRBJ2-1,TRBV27,CASSSWRGVIYNEQFF
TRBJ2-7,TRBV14,CASSLRTFYEQYF
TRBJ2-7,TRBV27,CASGLAPRSYEQYF
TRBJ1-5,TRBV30,CAWSTTGSHQPQHF
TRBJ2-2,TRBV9,CASSVDGTGDTGELFF
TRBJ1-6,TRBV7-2,CASSLTVGQGGTSPLHF
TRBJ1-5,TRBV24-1,CATSQTGSNQPQHF
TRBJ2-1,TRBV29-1,CSVEPAGGDEQFF
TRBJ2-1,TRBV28,CASSNDRYNEQFF
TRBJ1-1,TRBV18,CASSPGDLRAFF
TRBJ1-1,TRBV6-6,CASRPDRWNTEAFF
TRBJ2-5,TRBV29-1,CSVEDRRASETQYF
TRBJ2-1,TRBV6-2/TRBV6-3,CASSYGGALNEQFF
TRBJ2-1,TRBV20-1,CSAREGQLDNEQFF
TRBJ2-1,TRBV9,CASSQSGRPYNEQFF
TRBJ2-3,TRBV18,CASSPRLAGLGEDTQYF
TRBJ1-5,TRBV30,CAWSPIGTNPNQPQHF
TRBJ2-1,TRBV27,CASAPTQWGNEQFF
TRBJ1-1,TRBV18,CASSPRHTRTGAGTEAFF
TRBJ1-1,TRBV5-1,CASSPETGGLAEAFF
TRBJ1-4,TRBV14,CASSQTRRVDEKLFF
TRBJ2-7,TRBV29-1,CSVIAGSSYEQYF
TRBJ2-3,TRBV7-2,CASSLASGSDTQYF
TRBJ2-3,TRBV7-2,CASSLRPSGIDTQYF
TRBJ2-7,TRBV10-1,CASSEGRAGKEQYF
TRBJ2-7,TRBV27,CASSYAGQSIYEQYF
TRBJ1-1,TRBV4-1,CASSPRSVNTEAFF
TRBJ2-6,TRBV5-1,CASSVGSSGANVLTF
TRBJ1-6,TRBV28,CASSFGGGVLGKSPLHF
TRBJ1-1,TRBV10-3,CAISSGTGSTEAFF
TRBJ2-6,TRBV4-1,CASSQALISGANVLTF
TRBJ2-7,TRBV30,CAWRGRSYEQYF
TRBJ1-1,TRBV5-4,CASSLAALGTEAFF
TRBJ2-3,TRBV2,CAGQGLAGITDTQYF
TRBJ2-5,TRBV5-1,CASSLLGGPQETQYF
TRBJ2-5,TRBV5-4,CASTPGPGSETQYF
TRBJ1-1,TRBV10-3,CAIQGAMNTEAFF
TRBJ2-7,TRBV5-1,CASSPWTGGASAPSSYEQYF
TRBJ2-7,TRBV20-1,CSASSGSPYEQYF
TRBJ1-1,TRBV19,CASSPVSPYTEAFF
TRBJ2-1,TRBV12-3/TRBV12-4,CASSLTTGTGGYNEQFF
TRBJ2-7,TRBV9,CASSVDIQFSYEQYF
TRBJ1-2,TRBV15,CATSNQGDYGYTF
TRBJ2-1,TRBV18,CASSPAGGYNEQFF
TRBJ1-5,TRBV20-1,CSARPGTSNQPQHF